This is a list of T cell receptor beta chains from one sample in a study of CDR3 diversity in severe acne. TCRdb fed the PCR reads into MiXCR, producing one record per CDR3 protein. The sample has tens of thousands of distinct CDR3 sequences, roughly 51% seen once. Sequencing was performed on blood. The receptors come from a male donor in good health, without acne. Each CDR3 is given with its conserved first and last residue. A D gene is named only where the DNA matches it firmly. Size is stated for part of the rows, as once, few or many counts, or as a class when the clone is expanded.

V gene	clone size	J gene	D gene	CDR3 protein	CDR3 DNA
TRBV5-1	NA	TRBJ1-2	NA	CASSLSAENYGYTF	TGCGCCAGCAGCTTGTCGGCGGAGAACTATGGCTACACCTTC
TRBV6-6	NA	TRBJ1-3	NA	CASTDSGRLSGNTIYF	TGTGCCAGCACCGATTCAGGACGGCTCTCTGGAAACACCATATATTTT
TRBV9	NA	TRBJ1-2	NA	CASSQQRAGYGYTF	TGTGCCAGCAGTCAACAGAGGGCTGGCTATGGCTACACCTTC
TRBV29-1	NA	TRBJ2-7	NA	CSVDPGSHEQYF	TGCAGCGTTGATCCGGGGAGCCACGAGCAGTACTTC
TRBV5-1	NA	TRBJ2-3	NA	CASSLKGDTQYF	TGCGCCAGCAGTCTCAAGGGGGATACGCAGTATTTT
TRBV6-1	NA	TRBJ2-7	TRBD1	CASSLRDSYEQYF	TGTGCCAGCAGCCTCCGGGACAGCTACGAGCAGTACTTC
TRBV19	many	TRBJ1-4	TRBD1	CASREGQGTSEKLFF	TGTGCCAGTAGAGAGGGACAGGGGACTTCTGAAAAACTGTTTTTT
TRBV6-6	few	TRBJ2-7	NA	CASSYGTGDYEQYF	TGTGCCAGCAGTTACGGGACGGGGGACTACGAGCAGTACTTC
TRBV7-8	few	TRBJ1-6	NA	CASSLANSPLHF	TGTGCCAGCAGCTTAGCCAATTCACCCCTCCACTTT
TRBV20-1	NA	TRBJ1-3	NA	CSARHGTGNTIYF	TGCAGTGCTAGGCACGGGACTGGAAACACCATATATTTT
TRBV19	many	TRBJ1-6	NA	CASSPAGVLLWLHLRF	NA
TRBV7-6	NA	TRBJ2-3	NA	CASSRALTRTDTQYF	TGTGCCAGCAGCCGGGCTCTCACACGCACAGATACGCAGTATTTT
TRBV20-1	NA	TRBJ1-3	NA	CSARSWGSGNTIYF	TGCAGTGCTAGGTCATGGGGTTCGGGAAACACCATATATTTT
TRBV5-1	NA	TRBJ2-1	TRBD1	CADRDTYNEQFF	TGCGCCGACAGGGACACCTACAATGAGCAGTTCTTC
TRBV20-1	medium-sized	TRBJ2-1	TRBD2	CSARFGGGAYNEQFF	TGCAGTGCTAGATTCGGGGGGGGCGCGTACAATGAGCAGTTCTTC
TRBV24-1	NA	TRBJ2-5	NA	CASSDVASMETQYF	TGTGCCTCCAGTGATGTGGCTAGTATGGAGACCCAGTACTTC
TRBV7-7	once	TRBJ1-5	NA	CASSLERNQPQHF	TGTGCTAGCAGCTTAGAGCGCAATCAGCCCCAGCATTTT
TRBV20-1	NA	TRBJ2-7	TRBD1	CSAPGTGVTYEQYF	TGCAGTGCTCCTGGGACAGGGGTAACCTACGAGCAGTACTTC
TRBV19	NA	TRBJ1-2	TRBD1	CANTRWVGTGLTGYTF	TGTGCCAATACCAGATGGGTAGGGACAGGGCTGACCGGCTACACCTTC
TRBV7-8	NA	TRBJ2-7	TRBD1	CASSRQTGAYEQYF	TGTGCCAGCAGTCGCCAGACAGGGGCCTACGAGCAGTACTTC